The present T cell receptor (beta chain) was sequenced within a study of CD8 T cells in Susac syndrome. Overall study results and limits: An acknowledgment was made by the study that its TCR sequencing and HLA analysis involved relatively few individuals.

The multiple sclerosis controls were treatment-naive patients with relapsing-remitting disease that was stable or active. The CD8+ and CD4+ T cells were isolated magnetically using a negative isolation approach, whereas the TEMRA cells were enriched by FACS. Regarding this clonotype: As yet, its antigen is unknown.

With 5 bases removed from V and 8 bases from J, the gap between germline ends came to 12 bases. Looked up from germline, CDR1 is DFQATT and CDR2 is SNEGSKA (reference sequence). The CDR3 sequence is 11 residues long. Random hexamers primed reverse transcription of about 0.45 to 1 ug RNA. It was immunoSEQ multiplex PCR that amplified TCR beta CDR3 across 54 Vbeta and 13 Jbeta. TCRdb reanalysed the immunoSEQ multiplex PCR reads using MiXCR and keeps one entry per CDR3 protein. This table holds under 150,000 distinct CDR3 sequences, approximately 90% found once. This sequence originates from a human donor with multiple sclerosis. The specimen was CD8+ T cells from PBMCs. This chain uses TRBV20-1 with TRBJ1-2; D remains unclear. Here the CDR3 DNA reads TGCAGTGCTCTTGGATGGATGGGCTACACCTTC. Its translation is CSALGWMGYTF.